The T cell receptor (beta chain) described here comes from a study of T cells in Graves' hyperthyroidism and ophthalmopathy. CDR3 length: 17 residues. V dropped 0 bases and J dropped 4 bases, with 16 bases sitting between them. Germline CDR1 LGHNA, CDR2 YNFKEQ. Extraction of PBMCs used roughly 9.3 ml of fresh peripheral blood. Researchers amplified the TCR beta CDR3 regions from RNA transcripts. HTBI primers were used for first-round RT-PCR of the TCR CDR3. TCRdb independently ran MiXCR on the multiplex PCR reads; one entry per CDR3 protein. The sample has about 350,000 distinct CDR3 sequences, approximately 18% seen once. This clonotype was seen at least ten times.

The sequencing input was blood. The V gene is TRBV4-2, the J gene TRBJ2-1; possibly TRBD2 for D (6 bases). The origin of this receptor is a woman in her thirties with Graves' hyperthyroidism that later progressed to Graves' ophthalmopathy. CDR3: CASSQEALLANYNEQFF. The DNA for the CDR3 is TGTGCCAGCAGCCAAGAAGCGTTACTAGCCAATTACAATGAGCAGTTCTTC.